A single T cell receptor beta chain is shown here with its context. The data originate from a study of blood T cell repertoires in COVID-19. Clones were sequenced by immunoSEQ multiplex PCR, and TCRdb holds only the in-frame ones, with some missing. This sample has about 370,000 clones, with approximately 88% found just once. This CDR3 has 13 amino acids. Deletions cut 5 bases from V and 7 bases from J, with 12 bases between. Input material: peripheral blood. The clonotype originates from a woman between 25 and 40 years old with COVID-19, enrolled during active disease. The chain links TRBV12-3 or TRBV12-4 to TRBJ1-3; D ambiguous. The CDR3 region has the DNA TGTGCCAGCAGTCCCGGAGGGCGGAACACCATATATTTT. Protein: CASSPGGRNTIYF.